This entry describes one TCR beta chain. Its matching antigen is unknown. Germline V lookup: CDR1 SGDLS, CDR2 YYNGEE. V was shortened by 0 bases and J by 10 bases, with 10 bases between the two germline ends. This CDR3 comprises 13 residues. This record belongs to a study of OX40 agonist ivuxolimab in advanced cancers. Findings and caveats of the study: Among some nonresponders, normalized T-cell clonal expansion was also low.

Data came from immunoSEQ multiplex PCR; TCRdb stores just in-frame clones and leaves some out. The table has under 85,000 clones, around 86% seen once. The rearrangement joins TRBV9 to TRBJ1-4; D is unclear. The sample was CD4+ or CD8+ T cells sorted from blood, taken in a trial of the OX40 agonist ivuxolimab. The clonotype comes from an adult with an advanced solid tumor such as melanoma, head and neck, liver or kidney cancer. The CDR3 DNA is TGTGCCAGCAGCGTAGGAGGGCGGGGAAAACTGTTTTTT. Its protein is CASSVGGRGKLFF.